What follows are 3 T cell receptor beta chains derived from one specimen sequenced in a study of blood T cell repertoires in COVID-19. Some clones are missing from TCRdb's copy, which holds only in-frame ones; the method was immunoSEQ multiplex PCR. This sample has 150,000 to 200,000 clones, with roughly 80% found just once. The sequenced material came from peripheral blood. The receptors derive from a woman between 25 and 40 years old with acute or convalescent COVID-19.

This chain links TRBV5-1 with TRBJ1-3; D unresolved. Trimming took off 4 bases at V and 4 bases at J, with 18 bases between the two ends. The germline V gene has CDR1 SGHRS and CDR2 YFSETQ. This CDR3 has 16 amino acids. CDR3 loop: CASSPDTAPMGNTIYF. Written as DNA, the CDR3 is TGCGCCAGCAGCCCTGACACAGCTCCGATGGGAAACACCATATATTTT.

The gene calls are TRBV11-2 and TRBJ1-1; 7 nucleotides agree with TRBD1. Germline V lookup: CDR1 SGHAT, CDR2 FQNNGV. The V segment lost 4 bases and the J segment 10 bases; nucleotides outside the gene matches: 3. There are 11 residues in the CDR3. The CDR3 reads CASSSSGGAFF. DNA for the CDR3: TGTGCCAGCAGCTCGTCAGGGGGAGCTTTCTTT.

J is TRBJ2-5 and V is TRBV9; the D is unclear. The CDR3 runs to 13 residues. Trimming cost V 3 bases and J 2 bases, with 8 bases left between them. Per germline, CDR1 SGDLS and CDR2 YYNGEE. The CDR3 sequence is CASSAYLQETQYF. Here the CDR3 DNA reads TGTGCCAGCAGCGCATACCTACAAGAGACCCAGTACTTC.